This TCR beta chain is drawn from a study of technical replicates of blood from several donors. The CDR3 consists of 14 residues. V was pared by 5 bases and J by 6 bases, with 7 bases of the junction left unmatched. Germline CDR1 LNHDA, CDR2 SQIVND (reference sequence). Method: immunoSEQ multiplex PCR; TCRdb's copy keeps in-frame clones and lacks some. This sample yields tens of thousands of clones, of which approximately 92% are seen a single time; 0.3% to 0.5% belongs to the top ten. V and J are TRBV19 and TRBJ1-5; 7 bases map to TRBD1. This TCR was recovered from a human donor in good health. Some clones in this sample may be carry-over from other donors' samples. Source material: T cells isolated from PBMCs. CDR3 DNA: TGTGCCAGTAGTCCCGACAGGGACTTTCAGCCCCAGCATTTT. Translated, it gives CASSPDRDFQPQHF.